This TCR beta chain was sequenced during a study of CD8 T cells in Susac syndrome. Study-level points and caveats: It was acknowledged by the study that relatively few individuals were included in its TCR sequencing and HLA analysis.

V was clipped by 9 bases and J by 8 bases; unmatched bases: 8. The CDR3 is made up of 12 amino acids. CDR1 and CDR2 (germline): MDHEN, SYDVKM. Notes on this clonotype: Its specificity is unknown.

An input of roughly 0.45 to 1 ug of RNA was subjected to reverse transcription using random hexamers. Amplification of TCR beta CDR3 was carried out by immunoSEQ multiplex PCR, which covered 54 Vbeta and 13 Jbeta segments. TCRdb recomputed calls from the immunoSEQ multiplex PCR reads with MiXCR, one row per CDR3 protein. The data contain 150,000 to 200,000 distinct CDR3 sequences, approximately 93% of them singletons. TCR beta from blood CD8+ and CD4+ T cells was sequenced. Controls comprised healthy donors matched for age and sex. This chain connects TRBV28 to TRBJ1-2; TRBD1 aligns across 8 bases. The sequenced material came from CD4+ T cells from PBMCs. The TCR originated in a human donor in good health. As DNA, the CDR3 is TGTGCCAGTACTCAGGGGGCGAAAGGCTACACCTTC. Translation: CASTQGAKGYTF.